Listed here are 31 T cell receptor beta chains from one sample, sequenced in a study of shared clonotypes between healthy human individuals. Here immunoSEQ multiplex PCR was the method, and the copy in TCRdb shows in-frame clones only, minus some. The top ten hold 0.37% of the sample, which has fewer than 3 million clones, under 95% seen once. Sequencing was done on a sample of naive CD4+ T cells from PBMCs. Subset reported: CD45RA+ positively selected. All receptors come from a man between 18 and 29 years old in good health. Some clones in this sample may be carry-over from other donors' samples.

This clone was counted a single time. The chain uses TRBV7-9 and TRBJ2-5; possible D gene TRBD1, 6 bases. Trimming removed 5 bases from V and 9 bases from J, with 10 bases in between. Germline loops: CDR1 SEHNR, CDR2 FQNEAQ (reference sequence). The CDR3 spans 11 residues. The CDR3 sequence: CASSREGAQYF. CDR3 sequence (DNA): TGTGCCAGCAGCCGCGAGGGGGCCCAGTACTTC.

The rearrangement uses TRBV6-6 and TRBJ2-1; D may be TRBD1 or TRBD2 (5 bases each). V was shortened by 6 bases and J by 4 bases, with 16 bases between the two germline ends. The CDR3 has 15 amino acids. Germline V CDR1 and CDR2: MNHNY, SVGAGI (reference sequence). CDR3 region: CASSWLGDAYNEQFF. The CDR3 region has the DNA TGTGCCAGCAGCTGGCTAGGGGACGCGTACAATGAGCAGTTCTTC.

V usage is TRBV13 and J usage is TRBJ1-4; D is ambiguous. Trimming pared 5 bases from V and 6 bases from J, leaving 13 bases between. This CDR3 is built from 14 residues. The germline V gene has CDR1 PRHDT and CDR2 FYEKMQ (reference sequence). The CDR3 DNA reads TGTGCCAGCAGCCTACGAGGCCTCGATGAAAAACTGTTTTTT. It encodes CASSLRGLDEKLFF.

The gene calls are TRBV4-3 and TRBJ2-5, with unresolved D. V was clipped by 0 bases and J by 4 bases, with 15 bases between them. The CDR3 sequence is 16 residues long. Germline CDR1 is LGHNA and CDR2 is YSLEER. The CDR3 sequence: CASSQDRPAWGETQYF. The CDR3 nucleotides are TGCGCCAGCAGCCAAGATAGGCCGGCCTGGGGAGAGACCCAGTACTTC.

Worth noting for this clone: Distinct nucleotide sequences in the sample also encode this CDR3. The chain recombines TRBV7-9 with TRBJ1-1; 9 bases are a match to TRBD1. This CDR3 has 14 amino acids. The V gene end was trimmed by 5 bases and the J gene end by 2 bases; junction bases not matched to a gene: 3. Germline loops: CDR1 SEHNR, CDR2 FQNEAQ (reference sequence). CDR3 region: CASSRGQGNTEAFF. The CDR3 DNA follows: TGTGCCAGCAGCCGGGGACAGGGAAACACTGAAGCTTTCTTT. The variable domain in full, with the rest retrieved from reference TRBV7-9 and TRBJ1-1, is DTGVSQNPRHKITKRGQNVTFRCDPISEHNRLYWYRQTLGQGPEFLTYFQNEAQLEKSRLLSDRFSAERPKGSFSTLEIQRTEQGDSAMYLCASSRGQGNTEAFFGQGTRLTVV.

The CDR3 here is CASSYRELAGNNEQFF. The CDR3 DNA follows: TGTGCCAGCAGTTACCGGGAGCTAGCGGGAAACAATGAGCAGTTCTTC. The chain couples TRBV6-6 to TRBJ2-1; TRBD2 matches at 9 bases. Germline V gene lookup returns CDR1 MNHNY and CDR2 SVGAGI (reference sequence). Unmatched junction bases numbered 7, after V lost 2 bases and J lost 5 bases. This CDR3 is 16 amino acids long.

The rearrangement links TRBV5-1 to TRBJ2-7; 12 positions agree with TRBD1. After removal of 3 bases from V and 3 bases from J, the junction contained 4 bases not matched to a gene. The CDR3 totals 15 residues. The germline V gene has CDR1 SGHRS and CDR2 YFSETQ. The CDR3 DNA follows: TGCGCCAGCAGCTCGGGACAGGGGGCGGACTACGAGCAGTACTTC. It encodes CASSSGQGADYEQYF. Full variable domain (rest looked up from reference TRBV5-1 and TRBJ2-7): KAGVTQTPRYLIKTRGQQVTLSCSPISGHRSVSWYQQTPGQGLQFLFEYFSETQRNKGNFPGRFSGRQFSNSRSEMNVSTLELGDSALYLCASSSGQGADYEQYFGPGTRLTVT.

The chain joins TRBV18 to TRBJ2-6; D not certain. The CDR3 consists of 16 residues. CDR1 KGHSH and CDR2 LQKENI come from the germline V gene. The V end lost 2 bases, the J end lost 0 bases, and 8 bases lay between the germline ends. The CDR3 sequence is CASSPSPSSGANVLTF. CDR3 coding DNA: TGTGCCAGCTCACCATCGCCGAGCTCTGGGGCCAACGTCCTGACTTTC.

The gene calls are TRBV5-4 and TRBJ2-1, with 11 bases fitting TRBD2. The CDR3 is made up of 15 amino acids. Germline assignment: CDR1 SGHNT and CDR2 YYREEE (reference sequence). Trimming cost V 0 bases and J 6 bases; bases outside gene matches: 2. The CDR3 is CASSLGLAGSNEQFF. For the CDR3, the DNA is TGTGCCAGCAGCTTGGGACTAGCGGGGTCCAATGAGCAGTTCTTC. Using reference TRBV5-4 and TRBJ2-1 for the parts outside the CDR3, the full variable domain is ETGVTQSPTHLIKTRGQQVTLRCSSQSGHNTVSWYQQALGQGPQFIFQYYREEENGRGNFPPRFSGLQFPNYSSELNVNALELDDSALYLCASSLGLAGSNEQFFGPGTRLTVL.

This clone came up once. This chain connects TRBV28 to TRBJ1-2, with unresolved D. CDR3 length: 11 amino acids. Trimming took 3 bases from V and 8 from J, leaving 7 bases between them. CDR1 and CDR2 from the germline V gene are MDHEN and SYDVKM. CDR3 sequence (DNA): TGTGCCAGCAGTTTTTCCTGGGGCTACACCTTC. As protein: CASSFSWGYTF.

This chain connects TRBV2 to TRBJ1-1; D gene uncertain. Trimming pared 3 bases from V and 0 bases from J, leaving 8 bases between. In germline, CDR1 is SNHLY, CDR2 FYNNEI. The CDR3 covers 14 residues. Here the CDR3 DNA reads TGTGCCAGCAGTGATCAAGGAATGAACACTGAAGCTTTCTTT. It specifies CASSDQGMNTEAFF. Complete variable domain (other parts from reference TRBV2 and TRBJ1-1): EPEVTQTPSHQVTQMGQEVILRCVPISNHLYFYWYRQILGQKVEFLVSFYNNEISEKSEIFDDQFSVERPDGSNFTLKIRSTKLEDSAMYFCASSDQGMNTEAFFGQGTRLTVV.

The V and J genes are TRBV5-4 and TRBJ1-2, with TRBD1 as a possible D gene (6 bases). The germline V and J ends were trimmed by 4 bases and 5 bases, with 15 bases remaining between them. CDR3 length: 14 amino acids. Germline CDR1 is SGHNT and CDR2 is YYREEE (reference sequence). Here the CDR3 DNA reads TGTGCCAGCAGCACGGGGACAAGGGAATATGGCTACACCTTC. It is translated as CASSTGTREYGYTF. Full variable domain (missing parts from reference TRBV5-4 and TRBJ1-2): ETGVTQSPTHLIKTRGQQVTLRCSSQSGHNTVSWYQQALGQGPQFIFQYYREEENGRGNFPPRFSGLQFPNYSSELNVNALELDDSALYLCASSTGTREYGYTFGSGTRLTVV.

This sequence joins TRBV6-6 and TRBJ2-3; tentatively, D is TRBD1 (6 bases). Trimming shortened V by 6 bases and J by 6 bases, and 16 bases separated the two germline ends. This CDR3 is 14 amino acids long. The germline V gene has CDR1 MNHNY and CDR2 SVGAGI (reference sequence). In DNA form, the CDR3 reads TGTGCCAGCAGAACGACAGGTTTTTTGGATACGCAGTATTTT. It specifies CASRTTGFLDTQYF.

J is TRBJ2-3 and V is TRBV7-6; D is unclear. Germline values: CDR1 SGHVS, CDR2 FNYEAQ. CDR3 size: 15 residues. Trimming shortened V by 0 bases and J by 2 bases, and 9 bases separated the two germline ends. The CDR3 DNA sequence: TGTGCCAGCAGCTTAGCGTCGCACTACACAGATACGCAGTATTTT. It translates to CASSLASHYTDTQYF.

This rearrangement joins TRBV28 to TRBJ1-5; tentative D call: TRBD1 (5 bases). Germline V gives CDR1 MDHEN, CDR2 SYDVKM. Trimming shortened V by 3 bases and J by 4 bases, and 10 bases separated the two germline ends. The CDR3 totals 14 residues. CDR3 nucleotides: TGTGCCAGCAGTTTTGGGGACGGTAATCAGCCCCAGCATTTT. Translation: CASSFGDGNQPQHF.

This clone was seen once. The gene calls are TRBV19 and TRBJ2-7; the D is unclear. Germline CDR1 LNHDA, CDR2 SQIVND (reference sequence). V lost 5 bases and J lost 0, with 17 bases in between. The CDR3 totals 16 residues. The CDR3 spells CASSSRPGPSSYEQYF. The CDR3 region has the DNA TGTGCCAGTAGTTCGCGCCCCGGGCCAAGCTCCTACGAGCAGTACTTC.

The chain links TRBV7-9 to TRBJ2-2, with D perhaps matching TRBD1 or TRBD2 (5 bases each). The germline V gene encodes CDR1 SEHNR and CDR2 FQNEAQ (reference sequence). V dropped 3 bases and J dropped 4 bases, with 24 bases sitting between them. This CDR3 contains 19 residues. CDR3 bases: TGTGCCAGCAGCTTTAAATGGCAGGGACCTCCGATGGTCACCGGGGAGCTGTTTTTT. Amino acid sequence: CASSFKWQGPPMVTGELFF.

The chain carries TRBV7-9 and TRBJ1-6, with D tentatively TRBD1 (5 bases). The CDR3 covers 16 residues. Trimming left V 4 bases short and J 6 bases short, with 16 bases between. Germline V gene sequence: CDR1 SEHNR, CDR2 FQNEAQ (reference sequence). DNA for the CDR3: TGTGCCAGCAGCTCCATCGCGGCAGGGCTTAATTCACCCCTCCACTTT. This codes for CASSSIAAGLNSPLHF. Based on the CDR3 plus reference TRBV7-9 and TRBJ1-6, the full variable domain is DTGVSQNPRHKITKRGQNVTFRCDPISEHNRLYWYRQTLGQGPEFLTYFQNEAQLEKSRLLSDRFSAERPKGSFSTLEIQRTEQGDSAMYLCASSSIAAGLNSPLHFGNGTRLTVT.

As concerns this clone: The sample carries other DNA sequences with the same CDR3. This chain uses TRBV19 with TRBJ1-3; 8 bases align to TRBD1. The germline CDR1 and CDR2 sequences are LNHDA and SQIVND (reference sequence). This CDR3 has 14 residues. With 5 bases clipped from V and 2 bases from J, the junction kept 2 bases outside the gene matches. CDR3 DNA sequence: TGTGCCAGTAGTTCACAGGGGGCTGGAAACACCATATATTTT. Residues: CASSSQGAGNTIYF.

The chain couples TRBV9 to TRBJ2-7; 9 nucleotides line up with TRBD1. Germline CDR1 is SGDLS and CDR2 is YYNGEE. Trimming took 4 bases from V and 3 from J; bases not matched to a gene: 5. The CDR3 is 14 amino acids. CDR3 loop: CASSPRGQGYEQYF. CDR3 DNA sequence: TGTGCCAGCAGCCCTCGGGGACAGGGCTACGAGCAGTACTTC.

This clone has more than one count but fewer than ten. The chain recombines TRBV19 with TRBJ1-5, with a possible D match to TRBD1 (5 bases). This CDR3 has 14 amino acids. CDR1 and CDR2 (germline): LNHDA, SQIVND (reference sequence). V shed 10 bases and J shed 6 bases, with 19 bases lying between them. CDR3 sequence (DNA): TGTGCCACCCGCTCCGGGGCACTCAGTCAGCCCCAGCATTTT. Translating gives CATRSGALSQPQHF.

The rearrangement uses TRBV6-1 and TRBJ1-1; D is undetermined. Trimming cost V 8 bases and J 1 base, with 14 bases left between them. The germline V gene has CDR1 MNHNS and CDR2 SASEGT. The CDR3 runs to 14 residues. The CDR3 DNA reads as TGTGCCAGCCCCCCGGCGGGGAGGAACACTGAAGCTTTCTTT. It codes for CASPPAGRNTEAFF.

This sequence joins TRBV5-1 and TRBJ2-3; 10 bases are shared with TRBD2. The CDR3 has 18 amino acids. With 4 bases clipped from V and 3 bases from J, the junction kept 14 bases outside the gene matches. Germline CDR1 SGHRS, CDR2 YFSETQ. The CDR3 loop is CASSREQGAGLATDTQYF. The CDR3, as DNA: TGCGCCAGCAGCCGCGAACAGGGTGCGGGACTAGCGACAGATACGCAGTATTTT. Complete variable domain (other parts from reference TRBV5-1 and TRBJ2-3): KAGVTQTPRYLIKTRGQQVTLSCSPISGHRSVSWYQQTPGQGLQFLFEYFSETQRNKGNFPGRFSGRQFSNSRSEMNVSTLELGDSALYLCASSREQGAGLATDTQYFGPGTRLTVL.

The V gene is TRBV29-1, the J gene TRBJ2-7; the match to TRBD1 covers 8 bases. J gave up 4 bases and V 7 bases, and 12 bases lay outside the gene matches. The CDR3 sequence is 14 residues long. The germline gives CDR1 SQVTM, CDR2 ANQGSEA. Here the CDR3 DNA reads TGCAGCGCCTTGAGCGGACAGGGATCTTACGAGCAGTACTTC. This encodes CSALSGQGSYEQYF.

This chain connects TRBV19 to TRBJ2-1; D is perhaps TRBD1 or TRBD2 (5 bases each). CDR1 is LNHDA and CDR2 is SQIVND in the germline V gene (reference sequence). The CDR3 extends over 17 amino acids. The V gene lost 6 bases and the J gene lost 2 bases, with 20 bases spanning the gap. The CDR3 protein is CASSYQGRMRTYNEQFF. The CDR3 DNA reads TGTGCCAGTAGCTATCAGGGACGGATGCGGACCTACAATGAGCAGTTCTTC.

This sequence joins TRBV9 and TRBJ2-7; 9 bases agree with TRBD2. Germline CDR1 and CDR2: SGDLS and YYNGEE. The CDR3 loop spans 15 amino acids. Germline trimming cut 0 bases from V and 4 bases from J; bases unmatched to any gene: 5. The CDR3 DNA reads TGTGCCAGCAGCGTAGATCCAGCGGGAGGTTACGAGCAGTACTTC. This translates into CASSVDPAGGYEQYF. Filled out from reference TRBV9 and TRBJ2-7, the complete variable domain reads DSGVTQTPKHLITATGQRVTLRCSPRSGDLSVYWYQQSLDQGLQFLIQYYNGEERAKGNILERFSAQQFPDLHSELNLSSLELGDSALYFCASSVDPAGGYEQYFGPGTRLTVT.

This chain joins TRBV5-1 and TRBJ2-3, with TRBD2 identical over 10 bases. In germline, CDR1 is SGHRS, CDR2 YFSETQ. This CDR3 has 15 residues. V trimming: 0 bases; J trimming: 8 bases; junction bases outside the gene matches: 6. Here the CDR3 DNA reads TGCGCCAGCAGCTTGGGGCTAGCGGGAGAACCTACGCAGTATTTT. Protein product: CASSLGLAGEPTQYF.

The CDR3 DNA sequence: TGTGCCAGCAGCCCGGGACTGATAAGCACAGATACGCAGTATTTT. This encodes CASSPGLISTDTQYF. This chain connects TRBV5-4 to TRBJ2-3, with D tentatively TRBD2 (6 bases). The length of the CDR3 is 15 residues. V dropped 4 bases and J dropped 0 bases, with 12 bases sitting between them. CDR1 SGHNT and CDR2 YYREEE come from the germline V gene (reference sequence).

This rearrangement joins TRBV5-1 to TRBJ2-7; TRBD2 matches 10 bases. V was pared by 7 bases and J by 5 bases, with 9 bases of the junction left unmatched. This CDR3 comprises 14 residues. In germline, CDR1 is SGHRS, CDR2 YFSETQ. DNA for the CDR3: TGCGCCAGCGCCCTAGCGGGAGTATTCCACGAGCAGTACTTC. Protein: CASALAGVFHEQYF.

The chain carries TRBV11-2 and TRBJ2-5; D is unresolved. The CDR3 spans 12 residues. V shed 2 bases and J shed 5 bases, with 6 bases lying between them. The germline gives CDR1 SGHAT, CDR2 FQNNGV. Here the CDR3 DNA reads TGTGCCAGCAGCTTAATACCGGAGACCCAGTACTTC. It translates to CASSLIPETQYF. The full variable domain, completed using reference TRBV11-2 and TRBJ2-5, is EAGVAQSPRYKIIEKRQSVAFWCNPISGHATLYWYQQILGQGPKLLIQFQNNGVVDDSQLPKDRFSAERLKGVDSTLKIQPAKLEDSAVYLCASSLIPETQYFGPGTRLLVL.

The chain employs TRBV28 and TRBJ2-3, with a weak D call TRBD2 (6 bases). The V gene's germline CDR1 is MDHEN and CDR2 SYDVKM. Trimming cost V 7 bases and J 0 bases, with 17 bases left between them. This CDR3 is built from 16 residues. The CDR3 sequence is CASILGGSASTDTQYF. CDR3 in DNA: TGTGCCAGCATCCTGGGAGGCTCTGCAAGCACAGATACGCAGTATTTT. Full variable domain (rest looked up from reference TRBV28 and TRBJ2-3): DVKVTQSSRYLVKRTGEKVFLECVQDMDHENMFWYRQDPGLGLRLIYFSYDVKMKEKGDIPEGYSVSREKKERFSLILESASTNQTSMYLCASILGGSASTDTQYFGPGTRLTVL.